These 8 T cell receptor beta chains originate from one sample sequenced in a study. TCRdb recomputed calls from the RT-PCR reads with MiXCR, one row per CDR3 protein. The table records about 680,000 distinct CDR3 sequences, approximately 15% of them present only once. The sequencing input was memory CD4+ T cells from blood. Receptors originate from a female donor in good health, serving as a healthy control.

This clonotype was picked up a small number of times. The DNA for the CDR3 is TGCAGTGCTAGTAGTGTCGGACAGGGACGGGAAAAACTGTTTTTT. This translates into CSASSVGQGREKLFF. The rearrangement uses TRBV20-1 and TRBJ1-4; the match to TRBD1 covers 8 bases. Germline V gives CDR1 DFQATT, CDR2 SNEGSKA (reference sequence). The junction had 11 bases not matched to a gene; V was cut back by 3 bases and J by 8 bases. The CDR3 consists of 15 residues.

This clonotype was seen a handful of times. The chain couples TRBV18 to TRBJ2-3; possible D gene TRBD1, 5 bases. V was trimmed by 3 bases and J by 6 bases, leaving 10 bases between them. The germline gives CDR1 KGHSH, CDR2 LQKENI. The CDR3 has 13 amino acids. The CDR3 spells CASSPGNRDTQYF. The CDR3 DNA follows: TGTGCCAGCTCACCGGGGAACAGGGATACGCAGTATTTT.

This clonotype has at least ten counts. The CDR3 is CASRAGSGSAYNEQFF. The CDR3 DNA reads TGCGCCAGCAGAGCCGGAAGCGGGAGCGCCTACAATGAGCAGTTCTTC. V usage is TRBV5-1 and J usage is TRBJ2-1, with TRBD2 matching over 8 bases. The CDR3 covers 16 residues. The germline V gene has CDR1 SGHRS and CDR2 YFSETQ. With V trimmed by 5 bases and J by 2 bases, 9 bases remained unmatched.

This clonotype has only a few counts. The rearrangement links TRBV6-5 to TRBJ1-6, with 9 bases lining up with TRBD1. The CDR3 extends over 20 amino acids. V lost 0 bases and J lost 0; bases outside the gene matches: 9. Germline CDR1 and CDR2: MNHEY and SVGAGI. CDR3 nucleotides: TGTGCCAGCAGTTACTCGAGCTATGGACAGGGGCTCTCCTATAATTCACCCCTCCACTTT. It codes for CASSYSSYGQGLSYNSPLHF.

This clonotype was found many times. The chain employs TRBV29-1 and TRBJ2-3; 10 bases fit TRBD2. The junction had 6 bases not matched to a gene; V was cut back by 5 bases and J by 4 bases. The germline CDR1 and CDR2 sequences are SQVTM and ANQGSEA. The CDR3 has 14 amino acids. The CDR3 is CSVTGLAGADTQYF. The CDR3, as DNA: TGCAGCGTTACGGGGCTAGCGGGAGCAGATACGCAGTATTTT.

The chain combines TRBV20-1 with TRBJ1-2; D is undetermined. The CDR3 is 14 residues long. V lost 0 bases to trimming and J lost 0 bases, with 8 bases between them. CDR1 DFQATT and CDR2 SNEGSKA come from the germline V gene (reference sequence). CDR3 nucleotide sequence: TGCAGTGCTAGAGAGGGATCCACTAACTATGGCTACACCTTC. This encodes CSAREGSTNYGYTF.

This clonotype came up many times. The J gene is TRBJ1-1, the V gene TRBV10-3; the D is unclear. CDR1 is ENHRY and CDR2 is SYGVKD in the germline V gene. V was trimmed by 0 bases and J by 3 bases, leaving 5 bases between them. CDR3 length equals 13 residues. This CDR3 is CAISESHDTEAFF. The CDR3 nucleotides read TGTGCCATCAGTGAGTCTCATGACACTGAAGCTTTCTTT.

This clonotype was recorded many times. The V call is TRBV12-3 or TRBV12-4, the J call TRBJ2-5; D uncertain. Trimming pared 5 bases from V and 6 bases from J, leaving 16 bases between. This CDR3 has 14 residues. This chain's CDR3 is CASSPDPPGQTQYF. In DNA, the CDR3 is TGTGCCAGCAGTCCGGACCCTCCTGGACAGACCCAGTACTTC.